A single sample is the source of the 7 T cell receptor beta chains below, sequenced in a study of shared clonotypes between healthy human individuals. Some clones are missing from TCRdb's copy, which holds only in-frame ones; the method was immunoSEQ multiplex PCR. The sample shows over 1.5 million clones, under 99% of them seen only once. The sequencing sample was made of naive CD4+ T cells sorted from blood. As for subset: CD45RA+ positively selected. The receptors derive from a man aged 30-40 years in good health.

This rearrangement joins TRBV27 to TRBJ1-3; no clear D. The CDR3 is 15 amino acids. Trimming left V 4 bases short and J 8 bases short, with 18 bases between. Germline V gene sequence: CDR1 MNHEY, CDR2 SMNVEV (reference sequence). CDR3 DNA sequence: TGTGCCAGCAGTTGGGGTGGACCCGCGGCGGACACCATATATTTT. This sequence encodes CASSWGGPAADTIYF.

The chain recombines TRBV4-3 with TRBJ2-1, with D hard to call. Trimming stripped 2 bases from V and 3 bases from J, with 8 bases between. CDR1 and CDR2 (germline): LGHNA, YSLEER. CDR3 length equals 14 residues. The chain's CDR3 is CASSQFPLYNEQFF. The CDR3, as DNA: TGCGCCAGCAGCCAATTCCCGCTCTACAATGAGCAGTTCTTC.

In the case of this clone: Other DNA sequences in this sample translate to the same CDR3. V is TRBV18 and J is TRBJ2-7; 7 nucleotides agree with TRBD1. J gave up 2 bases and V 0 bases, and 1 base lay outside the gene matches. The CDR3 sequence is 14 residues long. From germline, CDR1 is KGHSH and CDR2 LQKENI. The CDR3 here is CASSPPGQTYEQYF. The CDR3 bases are TGTGCCAGCTCACCACCGGGACAGACCTACGAGCAGTACTTC.

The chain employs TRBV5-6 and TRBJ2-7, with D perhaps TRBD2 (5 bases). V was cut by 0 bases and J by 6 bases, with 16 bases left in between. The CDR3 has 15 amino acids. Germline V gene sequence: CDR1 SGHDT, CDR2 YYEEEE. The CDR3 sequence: CASSLERDSESEQYF. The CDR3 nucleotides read TGTGCCAGCAGCTTGGAACGGGATTCGGAAAGCGAGCAGTACTTC.

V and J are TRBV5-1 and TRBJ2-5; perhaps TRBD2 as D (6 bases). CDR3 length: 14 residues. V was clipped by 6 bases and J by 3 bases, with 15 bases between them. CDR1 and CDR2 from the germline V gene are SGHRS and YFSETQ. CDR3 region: CASMEGSGKETQYF. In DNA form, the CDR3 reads TGCGCCAGCATGGAGGGGTCGGGAAAAGAGACCCAGTACTTC.

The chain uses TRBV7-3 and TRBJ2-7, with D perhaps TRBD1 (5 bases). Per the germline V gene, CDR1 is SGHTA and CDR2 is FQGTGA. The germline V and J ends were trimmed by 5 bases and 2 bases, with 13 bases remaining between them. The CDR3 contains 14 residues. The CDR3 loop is CASSAGPGPYEQYF. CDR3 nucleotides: TGTGCCAGCAGCGCAGGTCCAGGGCCCTACGAGCAGTACTTC.

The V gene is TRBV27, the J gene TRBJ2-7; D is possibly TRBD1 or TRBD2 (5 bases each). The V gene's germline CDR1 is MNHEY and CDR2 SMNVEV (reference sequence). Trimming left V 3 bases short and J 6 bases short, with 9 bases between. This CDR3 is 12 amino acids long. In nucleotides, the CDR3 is TGTGCCAGCAGTTTCCATGGGGGCGAGCAGTACTTC. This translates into CASSFHGGEQYF.